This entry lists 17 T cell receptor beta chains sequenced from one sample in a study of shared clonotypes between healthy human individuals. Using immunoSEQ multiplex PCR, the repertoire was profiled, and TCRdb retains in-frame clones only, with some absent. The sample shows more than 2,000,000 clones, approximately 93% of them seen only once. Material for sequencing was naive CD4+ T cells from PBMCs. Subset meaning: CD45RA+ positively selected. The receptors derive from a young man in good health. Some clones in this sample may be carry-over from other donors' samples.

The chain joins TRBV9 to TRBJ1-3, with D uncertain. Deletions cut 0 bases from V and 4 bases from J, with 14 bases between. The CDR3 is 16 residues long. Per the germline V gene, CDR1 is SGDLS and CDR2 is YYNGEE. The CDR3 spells CASSVDPYEVGNTIYF. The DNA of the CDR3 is TGTGCCAGCAGCGTAGATCCGTATGAGGTCGGAAACACCATATATTTT.

CDR3 DNA: TGTGCCAGCACGACTCCGAGAGGCGAGCAGTACTTC. Translation gives CASTTPRGEQYF. The J gene is TRBJ2-7, the V gene TRBV28; the D is unclear. With 7 bases removed from V and 6 bases from J, the gap between germline ends came to 13 bases. The germline CDR1 and CDR2 sequences are MDHEN and SYDVKM. The CDR3 sequence is 12 residues long.

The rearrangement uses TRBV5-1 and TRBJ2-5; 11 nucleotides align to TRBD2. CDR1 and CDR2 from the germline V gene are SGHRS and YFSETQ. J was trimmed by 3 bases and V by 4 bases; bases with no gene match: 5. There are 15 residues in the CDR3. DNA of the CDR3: TGCGCCAGCAGCCGGGGGACTAGCGGTAAAGAGACCCAGTACTTC. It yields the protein CASSRGTSGKETQYF.

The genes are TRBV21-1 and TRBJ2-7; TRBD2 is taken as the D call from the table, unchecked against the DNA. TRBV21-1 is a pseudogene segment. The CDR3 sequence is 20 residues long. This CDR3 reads CASSTYKPSGRESLTYEQYF. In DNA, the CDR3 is TGTGCCAGCAGCACTTATAAACCGAGTGGGCGGGAGAGTCTGACCTACGAGCAGTACTTC.

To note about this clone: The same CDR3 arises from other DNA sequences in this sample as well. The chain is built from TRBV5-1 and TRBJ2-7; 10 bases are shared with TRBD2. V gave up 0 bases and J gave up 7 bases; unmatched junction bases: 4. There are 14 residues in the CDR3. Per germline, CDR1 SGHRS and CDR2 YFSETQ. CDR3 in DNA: TGCGCCAGCAGCTTGGGACTAGCGGGCGATGAGCAGTACTTC. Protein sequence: CASSLGLAGDEQYF. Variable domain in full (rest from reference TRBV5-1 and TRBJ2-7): KAGVTQTPRYLIKTRGQQVTLSCSPISGHRSVSWYQQTPGQGLQFLFEYFSETQRNKGNFPGRFSGRQFSNSRSEMNVSTLELGDSALYLCASSLGLAGDEQYFGPGTRLTVT.

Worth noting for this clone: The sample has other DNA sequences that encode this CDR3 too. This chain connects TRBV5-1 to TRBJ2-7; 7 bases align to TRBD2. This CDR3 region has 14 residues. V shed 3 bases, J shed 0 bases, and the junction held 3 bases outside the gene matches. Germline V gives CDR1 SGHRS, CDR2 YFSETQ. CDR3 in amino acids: CASSSASGSYEQYF. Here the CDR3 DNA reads TGCGCCAGCAGCTCAGCTAGCGGCTCCTACGAGCAGTACTTC. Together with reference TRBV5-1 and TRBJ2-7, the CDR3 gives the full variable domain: KAGVTQTPRYLIKTRGQQVTLSCSPISGHRSVSWYQQTPGQGLQFLFEYFSETQRNKGNFPGRFSGRQFSNSRSEMNVSTLELGDSALYLCASSSASGSYEQYFGPGTRLTVT.

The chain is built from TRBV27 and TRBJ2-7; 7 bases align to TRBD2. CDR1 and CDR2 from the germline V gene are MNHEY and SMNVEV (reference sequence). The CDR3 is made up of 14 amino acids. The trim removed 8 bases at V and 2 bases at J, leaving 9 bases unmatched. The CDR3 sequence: CASRPRSGTYEQYF. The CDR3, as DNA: TGTGCCAGCCGACCTCGCAGCGGGACCTACGAGCAGTACTTC.

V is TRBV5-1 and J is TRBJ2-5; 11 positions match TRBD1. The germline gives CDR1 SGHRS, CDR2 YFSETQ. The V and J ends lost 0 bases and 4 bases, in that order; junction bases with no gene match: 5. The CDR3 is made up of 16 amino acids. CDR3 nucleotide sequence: TGCGCCAGCAGCTTGGGAGGACAGGGGGCAGGAGAGACCCAGTACTTC. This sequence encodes CASSLGGQGAGETQYF.

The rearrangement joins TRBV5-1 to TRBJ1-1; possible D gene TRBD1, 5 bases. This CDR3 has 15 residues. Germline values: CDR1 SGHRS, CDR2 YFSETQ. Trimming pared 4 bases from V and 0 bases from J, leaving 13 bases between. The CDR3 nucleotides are TGCGCCAGCAGCCGGCGGGACGTCATGAACACTGAAGCTTTCTTT. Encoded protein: CASSRRDVMNTEAFF.

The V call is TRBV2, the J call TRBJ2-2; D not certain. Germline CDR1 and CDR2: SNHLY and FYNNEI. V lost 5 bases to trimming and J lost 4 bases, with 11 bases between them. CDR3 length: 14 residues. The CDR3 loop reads CASSNFGATGELFF. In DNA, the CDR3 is TGTGCCAGCAGTAATTTTGGAGCCACCGGGGAGCTGTTTTTT.

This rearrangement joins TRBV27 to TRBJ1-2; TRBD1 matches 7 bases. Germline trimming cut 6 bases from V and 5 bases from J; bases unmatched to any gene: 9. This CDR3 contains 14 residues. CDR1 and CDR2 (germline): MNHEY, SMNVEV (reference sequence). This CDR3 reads CASRGRGGAYGYTF. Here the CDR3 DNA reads TGTGCCAGCAGGGGGAGAGGGGGCGCTTATGGCTACACCTTC.

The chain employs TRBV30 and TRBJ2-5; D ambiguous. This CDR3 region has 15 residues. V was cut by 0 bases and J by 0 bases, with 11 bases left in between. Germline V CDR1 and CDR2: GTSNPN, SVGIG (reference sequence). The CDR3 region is CAWSVGGEYQETQYF. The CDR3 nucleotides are TGTGCCTGGAGTGTAGGCGGAGAGTACCAAGAGACCCAGTACTTC.

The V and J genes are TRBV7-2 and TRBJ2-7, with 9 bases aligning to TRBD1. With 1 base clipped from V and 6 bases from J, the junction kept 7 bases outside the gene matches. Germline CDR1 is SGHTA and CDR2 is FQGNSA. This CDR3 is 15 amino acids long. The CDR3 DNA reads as TGTGCCAGCAGCTTAGGGTGGGACAGGGTCTTCGAGCAGTACTTC. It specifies CASSLGWDRVFEQYF.

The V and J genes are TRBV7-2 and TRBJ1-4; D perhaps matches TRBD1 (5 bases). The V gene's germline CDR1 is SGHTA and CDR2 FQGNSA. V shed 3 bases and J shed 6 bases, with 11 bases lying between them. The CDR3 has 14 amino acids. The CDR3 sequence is CASSFGGDHEKLFF. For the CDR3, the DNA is TGTGCCAGCAGCTTTGGGGGGGACCATGAAAAACTGTTTTTT.

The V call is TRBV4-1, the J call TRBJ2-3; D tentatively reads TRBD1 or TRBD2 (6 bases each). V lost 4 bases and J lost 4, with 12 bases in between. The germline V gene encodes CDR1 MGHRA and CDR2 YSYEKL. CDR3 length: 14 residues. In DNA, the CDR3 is TGCGCCAGCAGCCCGGGGGCCTACGCAGATACGCAGTATTTT. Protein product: CASSPGAYADTQYF.

In DNA, the CDR3 is TGCGCCAGCAGCACGGGACCAATACTCACAGAAGATTCCTACAATGAGCAGTTCTTC. This translates into CASSTGPILTEDSYNEQFF. The chain uses TRBV5-1 and TRBJ2-1, with D perhaps being TRBD1 or TRBD2 (5 bases each). The length of the CDR3 is 19 residues. CDR1 is SGHRS, CDR2 YFSETQ, per germline. Trimming took 4 bases from V and 1 from J, leaving 24 bases between them.

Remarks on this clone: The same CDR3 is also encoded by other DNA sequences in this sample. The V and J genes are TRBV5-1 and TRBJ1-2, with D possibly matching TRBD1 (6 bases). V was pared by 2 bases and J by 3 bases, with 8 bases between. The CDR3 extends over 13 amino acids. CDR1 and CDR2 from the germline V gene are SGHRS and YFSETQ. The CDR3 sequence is CASSFRTDYGYTF. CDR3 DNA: TGCGCCAGCAGCTTTCGGACAGACTATGGCTACACCTTC.